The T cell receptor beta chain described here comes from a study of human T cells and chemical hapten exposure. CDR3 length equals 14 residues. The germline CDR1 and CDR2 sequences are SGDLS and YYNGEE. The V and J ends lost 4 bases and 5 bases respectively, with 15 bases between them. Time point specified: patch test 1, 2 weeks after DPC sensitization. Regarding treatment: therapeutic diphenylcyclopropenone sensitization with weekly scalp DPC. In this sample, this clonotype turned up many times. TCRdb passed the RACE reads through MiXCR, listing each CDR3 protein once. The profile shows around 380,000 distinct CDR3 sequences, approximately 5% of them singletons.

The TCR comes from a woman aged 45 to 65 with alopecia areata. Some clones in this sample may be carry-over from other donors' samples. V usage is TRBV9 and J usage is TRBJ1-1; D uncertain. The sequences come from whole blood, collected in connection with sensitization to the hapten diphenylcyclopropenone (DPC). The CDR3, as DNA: TGTGCCAGCAGCCCCCGGAGGGTAGGGACTGAAGCTTTCTTT. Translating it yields CASSPRRVGTEAFF.